This T cell receptor beta chain was documented in a study of cytomegalovirus exposure and HLA in healthy donors. This PCR relied on a set of 60 Vbeta primers and 13 Jbeta primers. The protocol was immunoSEQ multiplex PCR, while the TCRdb copy is restricted to in-frame clones and leaves out a portion. There are 250,000 to 350,000 clones in the sample; 80% to 90% occur only once, and about 2.5% lies in the top ten. The CDR3 is made up of 14 amino acids. V lost 0 bases and J 7 bases, leaving 12 bases between the germline ends. Germline V gene sequence: CDR1 SNHLY, CDR2 FYNNEI. J is TRBJ2-5 and V is TRBV2; D perhaps matches TRBD2 (6 bases). The material sequenced was PBMCs. The origin of this receptor is a woman between 18 and 29 years old in good health and CMV-seronegative. The CDR3 protein is CASSEAGRGGTQYF. As DNA, the CDR3 is TGTGCCAGCAGTGAAGCGGGGCGGGGTGGGACCCAGTACTTC.